One sample yielded the 21 T cell receptor beta chains listed below, sequenced in a study of monozygotic twins with cystic fibrosis. Generated by immunoSEQ multiplex PCR, the TCRdb table keeps only in-frame clones and is missing some. This sample has approximately 14,000 clones; approximately 98% occur once, and the top ten carry over 0.35%. Input material: blood. The receptors shown here come from a girl aged 2-10 years with cystic fibrosis.

The chain couples TRBV14 to TRBJ2-7, with TRBD2 matching 11 bases. Trimming removed 5 bases from V and 6 bases from J; junction bases left unmatched: 6. Germline-derived CDR1 and CDR2 are SGHDN and FVKESK. The length of the CDR3 is 14 residues. The CDR3 DNA reads as TGTGCCAGCAGCTTACTAGCGGGAGACGCCGAGCAGTACTTC. Translating it yields CASSLLAGDAEQYF.

This rearrangement joins TRBV7-2 to TRBJ2-7, with 10 bases that match TRBD2. CDR3 length: 17 residues. Germline-derived CDR1 and CDR2 are SGHTA and FQGNSA. J lost 1 base, V lost 1 base, and 7 bases had no gene match. This chain's CDR3 is CASSLVPAGGPSYEQYF. The CDR3 coding sequence is TGTGCCAGCAGCTTAGTTCCAGCGGGAGGGCCATCCTACGAGCAGTACTTC.

The rearrangement uses TRBV5-1 and TRBJ2-7, with 14 bases fitting TRBD2. The CDR3 extends over 17 amino acids. With V trimmed by 4 bases and J by 5 bases, 11 bases remained unmatched. Looked up from germline, CDR1 is SGHRS and CDR2 is YFSETQ. CDR3 in DNA: TGCGCCAGCAGCATCAACCCGGGACTAGCGGGAGTTAACGAGCAGTACTTC. It is translated as CASSINPGLAGVNEQYF.

The chain has TRBV19 and TRBJ1-2, with TRBD1 matching 7 bases. CDR3 length: 15 residues. The germline V gene has CDR1 LNHDA and CDR2 SQIVND (reference sequence). The V gene end was trimmed by 1 base and the J gene end by 6 bases; junction bases not matched to a gene: 8. The DNA of the CDR3 is TGTGCCAGTAGTATAGCACAGGGGTACGTGAATGGCTACACCTTC. Translating it yields CASSIAQGYVNGYTF.

This clone was seen only once. The chain couples TRBV10-1 to TRBJ1-1; no firm D call. V was trimmed by 2 bases and J by 2 bases, leaving 6 bases between them. CDR1 is WNHNN and CDR2 is SYGVQD in the germline V gene (reference sequence). The CDR3 runs to 13 residues. This CDR3 reads CASSEKGNTEAFF. For the CDR3, the DNA is TGCGCCAGCAGTGAGAAGGGCAACACTGAAGCTTTCTTT.

The chain is built from TRBV2 and TRBJ2-5; 7 positions agree with TRBD2. CDR1 SNHLY and CDR2 FYNNEI come from the germline V gene. The CDR3 is 14 residues long. V lost 6 bases to trimming and J lost 4 bases; unmatched junction nucleotides: 8. The CDR3 bases are TGTGCCAGCAGCCCGATTACGGGAGGAGAGACCCAGTACTTC. Translation: CASSPITGGETQYF.

This chain links TRBV7-6 with TRBJ1-1; tentative D call: TRBD1 (6 bases). Deletions cut 1 base from V and 0 bases from J, with 9 bases between. Germline V CDR1 and CDR2: SGHVS, FNYEAQ. This CDR3 has 15 amino acids. CDR3 sequence: CASSLEGGMNTEAFF. For the CDR3, the DNA is TGTGCCAGCAGCTTAGAGGGGGGAATGAACACTGAAGCTTTCTTT.

The rearrangement joins TRBV27 to TRBJ1-1, with a weak D call TRBD1 (5 bases). CDR3 length: 16 amino acids. Trimming removed 4 bases at V and 0 bases at J, with 15 bases between. Per the germline V gene, CDR1 is MNHEY and CDR2 is SMNVEV (reference sequence). As DNA, the CDR3 is TGTGCCAGCAGTTCTCCCCCCGGGACGGTGAACACTGAAGCTTTCTTT. It yields the protein CASSSPPGTVNTEAFF.

In DNA, the CDR3 is TGTGCCAGCAGCGAGCGGGAGGTTATCAATGAGCAGTTCTTC. This translates into CASSEREVINEQFF. The chain links TRBV27 to TRBJ2-1; 9 bases agree with TRBD2. The CDR3 loop spans 14 amino acids. CDR1 is MNHEY and CDR2 is SMNVEV in the germline V gene (reference sequence). The V gene end was trimmed by 6 bases and the J gene end by 6 bases; junction bases not matched to a gene: 6.

V is TRBV4-3 and J is TRBJ2-1; D not certain. CDR3 length: 15 residues. Germline V gene sequence: CDR1 LGHNA, CDR2 YSLEER. Trimming shortened V by 1 base and J by 0 bases, and 7 bases separated the two germline ends. CDR3 protein: CASSQVSYSYNEQFF. In DNA, the CDR3 is TGCGCCAGCAGCCAAGTCAGCTACTCCTACAATGAGCAGTTCTTC.

J is TRBJ2-3 and V is TRBV23-1; D is undetermined. TRBV23-1 is recorded as an ORF, its role being uncertain. The V end lost 0 bases, the J end lost 3 bases, and 10 bases lay between the germline ends. The CDR3 length is 15 residues. CDR3 region: CASSQSQKGTDTQYF. The CDR3, as DNA: TGCGCCAGCAGTCAATCCCAAAAAGGAACAGATACGCAGTATTTT.

The CDR3 DNA is TGTGCCAGCAGTGAAGGGGGGGGTACTGAAGCTTTCTTT. The encoded protein is CASSEGGGTEAFF. This chain links TRBV2 with TRBJ1-1, with D perhaps matching TRBD1 (5 bases). Trimming took 1 base from V and 5 from J, leaving 8 bases between them. From germline, CDR1 is SNHLY and CDR2 FYNNEI. CDR3 length equals 13 residues.

The gene calls are TRBV7-9 and TRBJ2-3; 8 bases align to TRBD2. The V gene end was trimmed by 5 bases and the J gene end by 0 bases; junction bases not matched to a gene: 4. The germline V gene encodes CDR1 SEHNR and CDR2 FQNEAQ (reference sequence). The CDR3 is 15 residues long. CDR3 sequence reads: CASSGSGTSTDTQYF. The CDR3 nucleotides are TGTGCCAGCAGCGGTAGCGGGACTAGCACAGATACGCAGTATTTT.

As DNA, the CDR3 is TGTGCCAGCAGCTTAGTAAGGAGGACTGAAGCTTTCTTT. Its protein is CASSLVRRTEAFF. The rearrangement uses TRBV7-9 and TRBJ1-1; D is unresolved. The CDR3 sequence is 13 residues long. Trimming took off 1 base at V and 5 bases at J, with 8 bases between the two ends. The germline V gene has CDR1 SEHNR and CDR2 FQNEAQ (reference sequence).

The V call is TRBV5-6, the J call TRBJ1-2, with TRBD1 matching 9 bases. The V and J ends lost 4 bases and 3 bases, in that order; junction bases with no gene match: 1. Germline-derived CDR1 and CDR2 are SGHDT and YYEEEE. The CDR3 extends over 13 amino acids. The CDR3 region has the DNA TGTGCCAGCAGCGGGGACAGGGACTATGGCTACACCTTC. Amino acids: CASSGDRDYGYTF.

This chain uses TRBV28 with TRBJ1-2; D not certain. Trimming took off 7 bases at V and 2 bases at J, with 11 bases between the two ends. The length of the CDR3 is 13 residues. Germline assignment: CDR1 MDHEN and CDR2 SYDVKM. CDR3 DNA: TGTGCCAGCATCAGGAACGCCAACTATGGCTACACCTTC. Translation: CASIRNANYGYTF.

This clone was observed once. The rearrangement uses TRBV2 and TRBJ1-4, with 8 nucleotides matching TRBD1. Per germline, CDR1 SNHLY and CDR2 FYNNEI. The trim removed 3 bases at V and 4 bases at J, leaving 7 bases unmatched. The CDR3 is 16 amino acids. In nucleotides, the CDR3 is TGTGCCAGCAGTGACAGGGGGCGAGGGGGTAATGAAAAACTGTTTTTT. Translation: CASSDRGRGGNEKLFF.

The chain links TRBV19 to TRBJ1-1, with 8 bases that match TRBD1. The V gene end was trimmed by 6 bases and the J gene end by 4 bases; junction bases not matched to a gene: 7. Germline V gene sequence: CDR1 LNHDA, CDR2 SQIVND (reference sequence). This CDR3 has 14 amino acids. CDR3: CASRNRGDLTEAFF. For the CDR3, the DNA is TGTGCCAGTAGAAACAGGGGGGATCTCACTGAAGCTTTCTTT.

This clone came up once. The J gene is TRBJ1-2, the V gene TRBV6-5, with D possibly TRBD1 on 5 matching bases. V lost 10 bases and J lost 4, with 19 bases in between. Germline CDR1 MNHEY, CDR2 SVGAGI. This CDR3 spans 14 amino acids. CDR3 protein: CATSLTGAVYGYTF. The CDR3 DNA sequence: TGTGCCACTTCGCTAACCGGGGCCGTCTATGGCTACACCTTC.

This chain links TRBV6-5 with TRBJ2-3; TRBD1 is a possible D gene (6 bases). Germline assignment: CDR1 MNHEY and CDR2 SVGAGI. The CDR3 consists of 15 residues. Trimming removed 6 bases at V and 0 bases at J, with 13 bases between. CDR3 sequence (DNA): TGTGCCAGCAGCCGTCGGGACAAGAGCACAGATACGCAGTATTTT. Its protein is CASSRRDKSTDTQYF.

This clone occurred once. The V call is TRBV7-8, the J call TRBJ2-1; 7 nucleotides align to TRBD2. This CDR3 region has 15 residues. Germline loops: CDR1 SGHVS, CDR2 FQNEAQ. V trimming: 1 base; J trimming: 0 bases; junction bases outside the gene matches: 0. CDR3 loop: CASSLGTSSYNEQFF. The CDR3, as DNA: TGTGCCAGCAGCTTAGGGACTAGCTCCTACAATGAGCAGTTCTTC. Full variable domain (remainder filled in from reference TRBV7-8 and TRBJ2-1): GAGVSQSPRYKVAKRGQDVALRCDPISGHVSLFWYQQALGQGPEFLTYFQNEAQLDKSGLPSDRFFAERPEGSVSTLKIQRTQQEDSAVYLCASSLGTSSYNEQFFGPGTRLTVL.